Listed below are T cell receptor beta chains from one sample, sequenced in a study of T cells after somatic rescue of genetic block. Sequenced by immunoSEQ multiplex PCR; TCRdb stores in-frame clones only, minus some. The sample contains around 9,700 clones, about 67% of which appear only once. Sequencing was performed on peripheral blood mononuclear cells (PBMCs). Receptor source: a boy between 10 and 17 years old. Each CDR3 is given with its conserved first and last residue.

v_call cdr3_aa
TRBV5-4 CASSLTVGFQETQYF
TRBV5-6 CASSWGGYNSPLHF
TRBV18 CASSPAREFNYGYTF
TRBV28 CASSLRDRLMNF
TRBV12-2 CASRFRDSGNTGELFF
TRBV28 CASTLLGTGTVETQYF
TRBV7-9 CASSPSRDREDYGYTF
TRBV2 CASRWPSQETQYF
TRBV7-3 CASSLWAGGAADTQYF
TRBV10-3 CAISPTGANSPLHF
TRBV7-2 CASSLASAGVWVGSSGANVLTF
TRBV7-3 CASSLKLAGGRETQYF
TRBV6-6 CASKGSGHPNEKLFF
TRBV28 CASSFFRQGAPSNTGELFF
TRBV27 CASSLFLAGGRNEQFF
TRBV18 CASSPQGTTEAFF
TRBV11-1 CASSNRGGLTEAFF
TRBV5-1 CASSLPGTYEQYF